The source of this TCR beta chain is a study of blood T cell repertoires in COVID-19. In the study overall: Italy, Spain and the United States were the sources of the convalescent and acute COVID-19 samples. Sample material is recorded as cDNA or gDNA derived from T cells, B-cell-depleted T cells, or PBMCs.

Original processing notes: Reference gene primer amplification gave estimated nucleated cell counts. TCRdb keeps only in-frame clones here, not all; method: immunoSEQ multiplex PCR. V and J calls and clone size are given by that table; D and trimming were obtained from the DNA. The table has approximately 220,000 clones, 65% to 85% seen once. The V end lost 2 bases, the J end lost 8 bases, and 16 bases lay between the germline ends. Per the germline V gene, CDR1 is LNHDA and CDR2 is SQIVND (reference sequence). The CDR3 sequence is 15 residues long. The TCR was taken from a woman between 50 and 59 years old with acute or convalescent COVID-19. The specimen was peripheral blood. The chain uses TRBV19 and TRBJ1-5; TRBD1 might be the D (5 bases). CDR3 sequence: CASSINPGSIEPQHF. DNA for the CDR3: TGTGCCAGTAGTATAAACCCAGGGTCGATTGAGCCCCAGCATTTT.